The present entry profiles one TCR beta chain with its context. As yet, its antigen is unknown. Researchers divided each subset's genomic DNA evenly across several immunoSEQ plates. Authors' methods: In the immunoSEQ data, sequences were junction-only and lacked quality scores, so filtering differed. The table came from immunoSEQ multiplex PCR; TCRdb's copy has only in-frame clones and leaves some out. V, J and clone size were drawn from that table, and D and trimming were deduced from the DNA. The sample carries millions of clones, roughly 93% recorded once. The CDR3 contains 13 residues. The germline V gene encodes CDR1 SQVTM and CDR2 ANQGSEA. V was trimmed by 0 bases and J by 4 bases, leaving 9 bases between them. This sample stems from a study of shared clonotypes between healthy human individuals. Whole-study context: Three plates each covered CD4 naive and memory; CD8 naive two, CD8 memory one.

Study findings and constraints: Only blood underwent sampling, and tissue repertoires likely differ.

Material for sequencing was naive CD4+ T cells from PBMCs. Subset of the sample: CD45RA+ positively selected. J is TRBJ1-1 and V is TRBV29-1, with a tentative D call TRBD1 (5 bases). This clonotype was obtained from a man younger than 35 in good health. Some clones in this sample may be carry-over from other donors' samples. The CDR3 region is CSVEEQEGTEAFF. The DNA of the CDR3 is TGCAGCGTTGAAGAACAGGAGGGCACTGAAGCTTTCTTT. Full variable domain (remainder filled in from reference TRBV29-1 and TRBJ1-1): SAVISQKPSRDICQRGTSLTIQCQVDSQVTMMFWYRQQPGQSLTLIATANQGSEATYESGFVIDKFPISRPNLTFSTLTVSNMSPEDSSIYLCSVEEQEGTEAFFGQGTRLTVV.